This TCR beta chain was captured by sequencing in a study of T cell responses to AZD1222 COVID-19 vaccine. As for this clone: Its target is unknown.

Overall study findings and caveats: Among those given AZD1222, only 6 or 7 were seropositive at baseline.

Between the trimmed V and J ends, which lost 0 bases and 1 base, there was a span of 6 bases. This CDR3 spans 14 amino acids. Germline values: CDR1 SEHNR, CDR2 FQNEAQ (reference sequence). Doses given second, at about 4 or about 12 weeks, were pooled. Using immunoSEQ multiplex PCR, the repertoire was profiled, and TCRdb retains in-frame clones only, with some absent. Among more than 65,000 clones listed, around four fifths were seen once. This receptor was taken from an adult who received the AZD1222 COVID-19 vaccine. The sample consisted of peripheral blood, taken 28 days after the second AZD1222 dose. V and J are TRBV7-9 and TRBJ1-2; no firm D call. CDR3 sequence reads: CASSLAQVNYGYTF. The CDR3 DNA reads as TGTGCCAGCAGCTTAGCCCAGGTTAACTATGGCTACACCTTC.